This T cell receptor beta chain was found in a study of OX40 agonist ivuxolimab in advanced cancers. Across the whole study: Patients were given ivuxolimab, an antibody that agonizes OX40 (CD134).

Points on this clone: Its antigen is as yet unknown.

This table comes from immunoSEQ multiplex PCR, and its TCRdb copy is limited to in-frame clones, with some not included. The repertoire holds 30,000 to 45,000 clones, nearly 85% seen once, with around 20% in the top ten. Autoimmune disease history or systemic immunosuppression led to patients being barred. Overall study results and limits: Both blood CD4+ and CD8+ T cells showed clonal growth by week 6 at 0.1 to 3.0 mg/kg.

Sequences were derived from CD4+ or CD8+ T cells sorted from blood, sampled in a trial of the OX40 agonist ivuxolimab. The TCR comes from an adult with an advanced solid tumor such as melanoma, head and neck, liver or kidney cancer.

The CDR3 reads CASSLGTAAHYGYTF. As DNA, the CDR3 is TGTGCCAGCAGCTTGGGGACGGCAGCCCACTATGGCTACACCTTC. The rearrangement uses TRBV5-4 and TRBJ1-2; D gene ambiguous. The V gene's germline CDR1 is SGHNT and CDR2 YYREEE (reference sequence). This CDR3 spans 15 amino acids. Trimming pared 0 bases from V and 3 bases from J, leaving 12 bases between.